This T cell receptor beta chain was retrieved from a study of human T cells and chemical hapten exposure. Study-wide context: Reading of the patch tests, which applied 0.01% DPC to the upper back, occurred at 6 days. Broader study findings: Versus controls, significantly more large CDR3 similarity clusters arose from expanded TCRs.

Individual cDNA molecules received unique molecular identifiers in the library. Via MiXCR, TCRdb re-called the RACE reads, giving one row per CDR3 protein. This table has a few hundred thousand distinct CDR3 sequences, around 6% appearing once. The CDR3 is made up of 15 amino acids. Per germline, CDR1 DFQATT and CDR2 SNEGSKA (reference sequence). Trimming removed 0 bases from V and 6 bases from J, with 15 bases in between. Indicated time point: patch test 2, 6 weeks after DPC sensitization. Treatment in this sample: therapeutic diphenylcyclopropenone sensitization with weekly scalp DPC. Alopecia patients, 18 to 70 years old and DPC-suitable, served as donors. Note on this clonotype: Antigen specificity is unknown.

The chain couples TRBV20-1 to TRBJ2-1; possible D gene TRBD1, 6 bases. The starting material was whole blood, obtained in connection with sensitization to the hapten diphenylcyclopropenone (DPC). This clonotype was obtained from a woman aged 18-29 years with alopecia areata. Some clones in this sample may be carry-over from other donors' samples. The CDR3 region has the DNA TGCAGTGCTAGAGATGGGGCAGGGGAATCCAATGAGCAGTTCTTC. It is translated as CSARDGAGESNEQFF.